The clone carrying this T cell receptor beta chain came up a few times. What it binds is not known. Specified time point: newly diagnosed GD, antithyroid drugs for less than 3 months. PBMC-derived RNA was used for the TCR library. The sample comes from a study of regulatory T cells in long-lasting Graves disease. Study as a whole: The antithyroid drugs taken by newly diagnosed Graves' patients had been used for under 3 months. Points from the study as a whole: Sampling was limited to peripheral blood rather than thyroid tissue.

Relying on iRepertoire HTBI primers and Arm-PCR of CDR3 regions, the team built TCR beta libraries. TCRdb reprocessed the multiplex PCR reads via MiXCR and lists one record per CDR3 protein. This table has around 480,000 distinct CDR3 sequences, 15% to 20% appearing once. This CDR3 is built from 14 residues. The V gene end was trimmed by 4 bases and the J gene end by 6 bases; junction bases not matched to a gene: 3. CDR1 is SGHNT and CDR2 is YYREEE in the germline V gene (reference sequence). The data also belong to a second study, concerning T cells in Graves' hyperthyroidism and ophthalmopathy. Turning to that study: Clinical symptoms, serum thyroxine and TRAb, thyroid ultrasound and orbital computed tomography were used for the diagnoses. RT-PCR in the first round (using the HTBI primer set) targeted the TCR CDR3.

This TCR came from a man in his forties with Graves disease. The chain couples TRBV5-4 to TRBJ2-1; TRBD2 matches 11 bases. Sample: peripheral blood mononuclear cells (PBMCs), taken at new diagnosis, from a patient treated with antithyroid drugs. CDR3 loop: CASSTSGSGNEQFF. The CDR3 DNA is TGTGCCAGCAGCACTAGCGGGAGTGGCAATGAGCAGTTCTTC.